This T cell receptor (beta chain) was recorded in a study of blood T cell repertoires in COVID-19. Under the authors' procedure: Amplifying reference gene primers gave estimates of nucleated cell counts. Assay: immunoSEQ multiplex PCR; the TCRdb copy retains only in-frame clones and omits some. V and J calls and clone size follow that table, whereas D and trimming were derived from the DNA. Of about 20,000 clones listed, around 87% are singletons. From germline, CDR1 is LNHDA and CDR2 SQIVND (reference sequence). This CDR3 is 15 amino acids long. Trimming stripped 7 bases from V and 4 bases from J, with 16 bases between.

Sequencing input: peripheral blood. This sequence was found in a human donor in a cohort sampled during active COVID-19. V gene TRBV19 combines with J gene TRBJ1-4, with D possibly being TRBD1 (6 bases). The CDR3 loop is CASKPQGESNEKLFF. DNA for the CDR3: TGTGCCAGTAAACCACAGGGCGAAAGTAATGAAAAACTGTTTTTT.